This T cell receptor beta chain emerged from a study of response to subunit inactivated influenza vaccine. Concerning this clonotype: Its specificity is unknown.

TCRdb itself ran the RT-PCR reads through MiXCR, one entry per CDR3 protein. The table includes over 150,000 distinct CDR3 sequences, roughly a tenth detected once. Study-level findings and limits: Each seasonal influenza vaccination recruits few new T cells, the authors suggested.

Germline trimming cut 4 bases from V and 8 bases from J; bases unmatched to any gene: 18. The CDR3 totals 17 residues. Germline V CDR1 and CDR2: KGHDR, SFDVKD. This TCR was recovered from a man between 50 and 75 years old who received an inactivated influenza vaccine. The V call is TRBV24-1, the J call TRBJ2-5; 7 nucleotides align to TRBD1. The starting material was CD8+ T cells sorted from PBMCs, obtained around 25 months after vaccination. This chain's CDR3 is CATSDTDRTGAWDTQYF. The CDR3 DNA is TGTGCCACCAGTGACACGGACCGAACAGGGGCGTGGGATACCCAGTACTTC.